These 8 T cell receptor beta chains share one sample of origin, sequenced in a study of cytomegalovirus exposure and HLA in healthy donors. With 60 Vbeta and 13 Jbeta primers, the PCR was carried out. Sequenced by immunoSEQ multiplex PCR; TCRdb stores in-frame clones only, minus some. The sample yields over 70,000 clones, approximately 60% seen once. Material: PBMCs. The source of these receptors is a woman in her forties or fifties in good health and CMV-seropositive.

J is TRBJ2-1 and V is TRBV5-1; TRBD2 aligns across 9 bases. CDR3 length: 17 residues. V lost 0 bases to trimming and J lost 0 bases; unmatched junction nucleotides: 4. Germline V gene data show CDR1 as SGHRS and CDR2 as YFSETQ. For the CDR3, the DNA is TGCGCCAGCAGCTTGGGACTAGCGGACGACTCCTACAATGAGCAGTTCTTC. Its translation is CASSLGLADDSYNEQFF.

This clone was seen once. V is TRBV28 and J is TRBJ2-7; TRBD1 is a possible D gene (6 bases). The V end was cut by 9 bases, the J end by 0 bases, with 18 bases between. This CDR3 contains 15 residues. The V gene's germline CDR1 is MDHEN and CDR2 SYDVKM. The CDR3 DNA reads TGTGCCAGTGTGGGGGCCCCTAGGCTCTCCTACGAGCAGTACTTC. Its translation is CASVGAPRLSYEQYF.

The chain has TRBV6-1 and TRBJ2-7; TRBD1 is a possible D gene (6 bases). V shed 0 bases and J shed 0 bases, with 15 bases lying between them. The CDR3 totals 17 residues. In germline, CDR1 is MNHNS, CDR2 SASEGT. The DNA of the CDR3 is TGTGCCAGCAGTGAAGCGCAGGGGTGGGCAAACTCCTACGAGCAGTACTTC. This encodes CASSEAQGWANSYEQYF.

The V and J genes are TRBV28 and TRBJ2-3; 9 nucleotides line up with TRBD1. The CDR3 spans 13 residues. V shed 5 bases, J shed 6 bases, and the junction held 3 bases outside the gene matches. Germline CDR1 MDHEN, CDR2 SYDVKM. CDR3 nucleotide sequence: TGTGCCAGCAGTCCGGGACAGGGCGATACGCAGTATTTT. This encodes CASSPGQGDTQYF.

CDR3 region: CASSTRQGNEKLFF. DNA for the CDR3: TGTGCCAGCAGCACACGACAGGGTAATGAAAAACTGTTTTTT. The gene calls are TRBV7-9 and TRBJ1-4; 7 bases match TRBD1. Trimming cost V 5 bases and J 4 bases; bases outside gene matches: 4. This CDR3 spans 14 amino acids. Looked up from germline, CDR1 is SEHNR and CDR2 is FQNEAQ (reference sequence).

As regards this clone: At one end the junction does not follow the germline gene, possibly because of a read error. This rearrangement joins TRBV27 to TRBJ2-1; the match to TRBD1 covers 9 bases. CDR3 length: 13 residues. Germline loops: CDR1 MNHEY, CDR2 SMNVEV (reference sequence). The DNA for the CDR3 is TGTGCCAGCAGCCCAAAGCCGGGACAGGGTACGGTCTTC. Translated: CASSPKPGQGTVF.

This clone showed up just a few times. V and J are TRBV7-3 and TRBJ2-2, with D possibly TRBD2 on 5 matching bases. Deletions cut 4 bases from V and 3 bases from J, with 12 bases between. There are 15 residues in the CDR3. In germline, CDR1 is SGHTA, CDR2 FQGTGA. The chain's CDR3 is CASSSRDTYTGELFF. CDR3 bases: TGTGCCAGCAGCTCCCGGGATACATACACCGGGGAGCTGTTTTTT.

The J gene is TRBJ2-5, the V gene TRBV9; D remains unclear. Germline assignment: CDR1 SGDLS and CDR2 YYNGEE. V was pared by 4 bases and J by 0 bases, with 4 bases between. This CDR3 comprises 12 residues. The CDR3 DNA follows: TGTGCCAGCAGCCCAAACCAAGAGACCCAGTACTTC. This codes for CASSPNQETQYF.